This T cell receptor beta chain was sequenced in a study of T cells in Graves' hyperthyroidism and ophthalmopathy. RNA transcripts served as the template for amplifying TCR beta CDR3 regions. The HTBI primer set was used in a first-round RT-PCR of the TCR CDR3. MiXCR, run by TCRdb on the multiplex PCR reads, gives a single entry per CDR3 protein. The data show 380,000 or so distinct CDR3 sequences, 19% seen once. This clonotype was detected many times. The CDR3 is 16 amino acids. Between the trimmed V and J ends, which lost 0 bases and 5 bases, there was a span of 13 bases. Germline V gene lookup returns CDR1 LNHNV and CDR2 YYDKDF (reference sequence).

The V gene is TRBV15, the J gene TRBJ2-2; D gene uncertain. This receptor was identified in a woman aged 18-29 years with Graves' hyperthyroidism. The sample comprised blood. The CDR3 bases are TGTGCCACCAGCAGAGATCGGCGGTTAGAAACCGGGGAGCTGTTTTTT. It translates to CATSRDRRLETGELFF.